This T cell receptor beta chain was sequenced for a study of long-term antiretroviral therapy in people with HIV. Study findings and constraints: Researchers lacked any data on ART adherence, viral resistance or therapy changes. Increased diversity was seen after ART, yet it remained lower than in transplant donor controls.

Researchers ran immunoSEQ v3.0 at survey level. For every sample, sequencing targeted roughly 40,000-50,000 T-cell genomes. Some clones are missing from TCRdb's copy, which holds only in-frame ones; the method was immunoSEQ multiplex PCR. The sample holds fewer than 35,000 clones, around 82% seen once. Each HIV participant was treated in the United States. About this clone: The target antigen is unknown.

Trimming removed 0 bases from V and 0 bases from J, with 11 bases in between. This CDR3 has 15 residues. The germline V gene has CDR1 GTSNPN and CDR2 SVGIG (reference sequence). This specimen was unsorted PBMCs, taken 3 years after starting antiretroviral therapy. J is TRBJ2-5 and V is TRBV30, with D maybe TRBD2 (5 bases). The source of this sequence is a man aged 35-49 years with HIV. The CDR3 DNA sequence: TGTGCCTGGAGTGTACGGGCGGGCCACCAAGAGACCCAGTACTTC. Protein product: CAWSVRAGHQETQYF.